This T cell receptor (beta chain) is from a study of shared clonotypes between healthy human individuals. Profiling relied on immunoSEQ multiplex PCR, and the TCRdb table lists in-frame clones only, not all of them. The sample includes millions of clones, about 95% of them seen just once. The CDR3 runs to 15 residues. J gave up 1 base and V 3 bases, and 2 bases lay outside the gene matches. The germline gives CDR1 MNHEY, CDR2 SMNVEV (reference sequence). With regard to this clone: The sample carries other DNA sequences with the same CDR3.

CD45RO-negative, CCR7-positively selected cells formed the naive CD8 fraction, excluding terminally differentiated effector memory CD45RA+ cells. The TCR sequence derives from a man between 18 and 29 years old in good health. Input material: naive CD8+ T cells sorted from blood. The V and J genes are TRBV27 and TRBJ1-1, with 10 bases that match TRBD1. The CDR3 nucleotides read TGTGCCAGCAGTTTGGGGACAGGGGCGAACACTGAAGCTTTCTTT. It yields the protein CASSLGTGANTEAFF.